The source of this T cell receptor beta chain is a study of cytomegalovirus exposure and HLA in healthy donors. Study in general: Some 200 million T cells yielded 117 million unique TCR beta sequences in earlier analysis. Study results and caveats: Reported results showed that the classifier diagnosed cytomegalovirus status with high specificity and sensitivity. Among TCR beta chains of equal frequency, HLA-associated ones were more clonally expanded in a later analysis. No immune exposure information besides CMV serostatus was available.

The CDR3 is 15 residues long. CDR1 SQVTM and CDR2 ANQGSEA come from the germline V gene. The ends lost 6 bases at V and 7 bases at J; junction bases unmatched: 12. Details on this clone: Its antigen is unknown.

PCR involved 60 Vbeta and 13 Jbeta primers. Repertoires were generated with immunoSEQ multiplex PCR, while TCRdb's copy carries only in-frame clones and drops some. The data contain 120,000 or so clones, approximately 78% of them seen just once; the ten biggest clones take up roughly 11%. The receptor comes from a man aged 30 to 45 in good health and CMV-seropositive. Sequenced input: PBMCs. V usage is TRBV29-1 and J usage is TRBJ1-2; 12 bases are shared with TRBD1. This CDR3 reads CSVEAPGQGASGYTF. The DNA for the CDR3 is TGCAGCGTGGAGGCGCCGGGACAGGGGGCTTCTGGCTACACCTTC.